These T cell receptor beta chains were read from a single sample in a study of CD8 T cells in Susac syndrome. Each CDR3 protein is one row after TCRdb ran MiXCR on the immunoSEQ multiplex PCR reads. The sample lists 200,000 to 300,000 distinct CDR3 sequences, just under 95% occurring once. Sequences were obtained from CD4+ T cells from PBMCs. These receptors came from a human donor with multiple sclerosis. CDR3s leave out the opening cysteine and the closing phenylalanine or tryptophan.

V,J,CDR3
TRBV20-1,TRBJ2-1,SAMSGEQF
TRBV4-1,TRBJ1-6,ASSQYRVNSPLH
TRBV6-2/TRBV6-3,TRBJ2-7,ASGAGQSLYEQY
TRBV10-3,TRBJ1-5,AISVEASNQPQH
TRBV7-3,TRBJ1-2,ASSPRAGANYGYT
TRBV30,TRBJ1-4,AWSFPAGRNEKLF
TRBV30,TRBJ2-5,AWSRVDEISQTQY
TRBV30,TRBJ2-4,AWSPPAGAHIQY
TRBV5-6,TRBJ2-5,ASSAFRREKETQY
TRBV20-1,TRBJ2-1,SAISSGGRGFYNEQF
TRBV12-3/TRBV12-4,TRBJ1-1,ATEFLGTEAF
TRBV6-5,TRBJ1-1,ASSRGQGRSEAF
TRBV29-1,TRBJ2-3,SASQRGDTQY
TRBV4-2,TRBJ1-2,ASSQPPGTGAFYT
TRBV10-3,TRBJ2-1,AINGDGNEQF
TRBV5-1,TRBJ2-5,ASSLPVGAEGETQY
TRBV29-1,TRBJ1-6,SVRTVSSYNSPLH
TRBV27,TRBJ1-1,ASSLTPGTEAF
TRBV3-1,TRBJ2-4,ASSQATALNIQY
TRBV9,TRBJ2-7,ASSVGLAGSYEQY
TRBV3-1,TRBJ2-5,ASSQGNLAGGSMETQY
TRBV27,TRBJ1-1,ASSPNGQESTEAF
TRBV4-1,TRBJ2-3,ASSQERVADTQY
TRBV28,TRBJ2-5,ASSFYSLQETQY
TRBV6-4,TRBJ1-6,ASSAMWNSPLH
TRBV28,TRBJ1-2,ASSGSTGVYYGYT
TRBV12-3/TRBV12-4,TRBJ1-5,ASSLGPRRAGNQPQH
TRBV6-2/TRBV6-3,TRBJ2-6,ASRIAGQGSSGANVLT
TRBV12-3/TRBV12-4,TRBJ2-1,ASLQGQNEQF
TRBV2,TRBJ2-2,ASRTGTVNTGELF
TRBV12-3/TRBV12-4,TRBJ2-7,ASSLGDHSYEQY
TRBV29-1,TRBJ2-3,SVEGLDGEGHTDTQY
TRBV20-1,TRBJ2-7,SATGGLYEQY
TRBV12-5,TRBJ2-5,ASGLADMTSQY
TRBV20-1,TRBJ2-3,SASRRTSGHSTDTQY
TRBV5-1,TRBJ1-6,ASSPTGTTNSPLH
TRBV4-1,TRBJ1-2,ASSTPKHYGYT
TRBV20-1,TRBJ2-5,SARDRLQIETQY
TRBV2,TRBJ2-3,ASSAGTSGGVTDTQY
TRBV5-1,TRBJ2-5,ASGAGSGETQY
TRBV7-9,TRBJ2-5,ASSPRLGGQETQY